The clone carrying this T cell receptor beta chain was recorded a few times. Its antigen is unknown. The CDR3 runs to 16 residues. Per germline, CDR1 SGHRS and CDR2 YFSETQ. Deletions cut 0 bases from V and 0 bases from J, with 10 bases between. The sample is drawn from a study of CD8 T cells in ankylosing spondylitis. Study outcomes and limitations: Blood of patients with ankylosing spondylitis appeared to be characterized by a TCR beta motif of 8 or 9 highly homologous variants.

TCRdb independently ran MiXCR on the 5' RACE reads; one entry per CDR3 protein. This sample has roughly 440,000 distinct CDR3 sequences, with roughly 18% found just once. This clonotype was obtained from a male donor with ankylosing spondylitis. The chain uses TRBV5-1 and TRBJ2-1; no definite D call. Sequenced: blood, either unsorted or a sorted T cell fraction (not recorded which). CDR3 region: CASSLAAASSYNEQFF. As DNA, the CDR3 is TGCGCCAGCAGCTTGGCGGCGGCTAGCTCCTACAATGAGCAGTTCTTC. Drawing the rest from reference TRBV5-1 and TRBJ2-1, the complete variable domain is KAGVTQTPRYLIKTRGQQVTLSCSPISGHRSVSWYQQTPGQGLQFLFEYFSETQRNKGNFPGRFSGRQFSNSRSEMNVSTLELGDSALYLCASSLAAASSYNEQFFGPGTRLTVL.